Following are 22 T cell receptor beta chains from one sample sequenced in a study of T cells in localized non-small cell lung cancer (dated by TCRdb to 2020 to 2022). Preparation of the library involved the immunoSEQ multiplex PCR assay. In its TCRdb copy, this immuneACCESS table keeps in-frame sequences only and misses some clones. Where compared with another copy, unresolved V genes explain less than half of these, and the others have no known cause. The sample contains some 49,000 clones, 80% to 85% of them found a single time. The top ten constitute about a sixth of the sample. The sequences come from peripheral blood mononuclear cells, collected before any cancer treatment. Receptor source: a man aged 35-69 years with stage III lung adenocarcinoma.

This sequence joins TRBV5-1 and TRBJ2-5; 9 bases line up with TRBD2. The V and J ends lost 2 bases and 8 bases, in that order; junction bases with no gene match: 7. The CDR3 is 14 amino acids. CDR1 and CDR2 (germline): SGHRS, YFSETQ. CDR3: CASSLGLATQTQYF. In DNA, the CDR3 is TGCGCCAGCAGCTTAGGACTAGCGACGCAAACCCAGTACTTC.

With respect to this clone: The sample carries other DNA sequences with the same CDR3. V is TRBV27 and J is TRBJ2-1; D gene uncertain. CDR1 is MNHEY and CDR2 is SMNVEV in the germline V gene (reference sequence). The V and J ends lost 0 bases and 5 bases respectively, with 8 bases between them. The CDR3 covers 14 residues. CDR3 residues: CASSLSGFNNEQFF. CDR3 nucleotides: TGTGCCAGCAGTTTATCAGGTTTCAACAATGAGCAGTTCTTC.

This chain connects TRBV27 to TRBJ2-1, with 13 bases aligning to TRBD2. Germline CDR1 MNHEY, CDR2 SMNVEV (reference sequence). The length of the CDR3 is 16 residues. After removal of 5 bases from V and 7 bases from J, the junction contained 8 bases not matched to a gene. The DNA for the CDR3 is TGTGCCAGCAGTGCGCGACTAGCGGGGGGAAGGAATGAGCAGTTCTTC. Amino acid sequence: CASSARLAGGRNEQFF.

This clone turned up a few times. The chain couples TRBV11-2 to TRBJ2-3; D is unclear. The germline V gene encodes CDR1 SGHAT and CDR2 FQNNGV. The length of the CDR3 is 14 residues. Trimming cost V 3 bases and J 6 bases, with 13 bases left between them. CDR3 loop: CASSLWSLGDTQYF. The CDR3 region has the DNA TGTGCCAGCAGCTTGTGGTCACTGGGGGATACGCAGTATTTT.

The rearrangement links TRBV28 to TRBJ1-4; D is uncertain. There are 11 residues in the CDR3. Germline lookup yields CDR1 MDHEN and CDR2 SYDVKM. V was trimmed by 4 bases and J by 8 bases, leaving 5 bases between them. The chain's CDR3 is CASSWGEKLFF. The CDR3 DNA sequence: TGTGCCAGCAGTTGGGGAGAAAAACTGTTTTTT.

The genes are TRBV5-1 and TRBJ2-2; 9 nucleotides line up with TRBD1. The CDR3 has 15 residues. Germline CDR1 is SGHRS and CDR2 is YFSETQ. V lost 1 base to trimming and J lost 6 bases; unmatched junction nucleotides: 4. CDR3 sequence (DNA): TGCGCCAGCAGCTTGTTCGGACAGGGGTCCGGGGAGCTGTTTTTT. Encoded protein: CASSLFGQGSGELFF.

The chain recombines TRBV28 with TRBJ2-4; TRBD1 agrees at 9 bases. V trimming: 4 bases; J trimming: 9 bases; junction bases outside the gene matches: 10. CDR1 is MDHEN, CDR2 SYDVKM, per germline. This CDR3 is 15 amino acids long. The CDR3 loop reads CASSSPGTGWRIQYF. DNA of the CDR3: TGTGCCAGCAGTTCCCCCGGGACAGGGTGGCGCATTCAGTACTTC.

This chain connects TRBV25-1 to TRBJ2-1, with D maybe TRBD2 (5 bases). The length of the CDR3 is 15 residues. The V gene lost 1 base and the J gene lost 9 bases, with 16 bases spanning the gap. Germline V gene sequence: CDR1 MGHDK, CDR2 SYGVNS. CDR3 coding DNA: TGTGCCAGCAGTGAATCCAGGATGATTGAGGGTGAGCAGTTCTTC. It is translated as CASSESRMIEGEQFF.

The V call is TRBV5-8, the J call TRBJ1-4, with 7 bases aligning to TRBD1. Germline CDR1 and CDR2: SGHTS and YDEGEE. This CDR3 is built from 15 residues. Losses at the gene ends were 2 bases for V and 4 bases for J; bases not matched to a gene: 5. The CDR3 DNA reads as TGTGCCAGCAGCTTAGGGACAGCTAATAATGAAAAACTGTTTTTT. Residues: CASSLGTANNEKLFF.

The chain employs TRBV7-3 and TRBJ1-5; 7 bases line up with TRBD1. This CDR3 spans 14 amino acids. V lost 5 bases to trimming and J lost 4 bases; unmatched junction nucleotides: 5. The germline V gene has CDR1 SGHTA and CDR2 FQGTGA. This chain's CDR3 is CASSQGGANQPQHF. In DNA form, the CDR3 reads TGTGCCAGCAGCCAGGGGGGGGCTAATCAGCCCCAGCATTTT.

The rearrangement uses TRBV29-1 and TRBJ2-4, with a tentative D call TRBD2 (5 bases). V was trimmed by 6 bases and J by 4 bases, leaving 10 bases between them. This CDR3 contains 12 residues. Germline CDR1 is SQVTM and CDR2 is ANQGSEA. CDR3 residues: CSVGEGKNIQYF. CDR3 nucleotides: TGCAGCGTCGGAGAGGGAAAAAACATTCAGTACTTC.

The rearrangement links TRBV4-2 to TRBJ2-2; D may correspond to TRBD1 or TRBD2 (5 bases each). Germline loops: CDR1 LGHNA, CDR2 YNFKEQ. This CDR3 is built from 17 residues. V was trimmed by 2 bases and J by 6 bases, leaving 19 bases between them. CDR3 sequence (DNA): TGTGCCAGCAGCCAATACCGGGACGGGCACATGTCCGGGGAGCTGTTTTTT. Translation gives CASSQYRDGHMSGELFF.

In its sample, this clone was seen once. The J gene is TRBJ2-5, the V gene TRBV11-2, with unresolved D. This CDR3 has 13 amino acids. The V gene lost 1 base and the J gene lost 2 bases, with 5 bases spanning the gap. From germline, CDR1 is SGHAT and CDR2 FQNNGV. This CDR3 is CASSLAEQETQYF. Here the CDR3 DNA reads TGTGCCAGCAGCTTAGCAGAACAAGAGACCCAGTACTTC. Looking up the rest from reference TRBV11-2 and TRBJ2-5 gives the full variable domain: EAGVAQSPRYKIIEKRQSVAFWCNPISGHATLYWYQQILGQGPKLLIQFQNNGVVDDSQLPKDRFSAERLKGVDSTLKIQPAKLEDSAVYLCASSLAEQETQYFGPGTRLLVL.

This rearrangement joins TRBV11-2 to TRBJ2-1, with 9 bases fitting TRBD2. V trimming: 4 bases; J trimming: 2 bases; junction bases outside the gene matches: 9. The CDR3 loop spans 17 amino acids. CDR1 is SGHAT, CDR2 FQNNGV, per germline. In DNA, the CDR3 is TGTGCCAGCAGCTCTCCTCCGGGGACTAGCACCTACAATGAGCAGTTCTTC. It translates to CASSSPPGTSTYNEQFF.

The chain is built from TRBV27 and TRBJ1-1, with D possibly being TRBD1 (5 bases). V lost 3 bases and J lost 3, with 11 bases in between. Germline-derived CDR1 and CDR2 are MNHEY and SMNVEV (reference sequence). The CDR3 has 14 amino acids. In nucleotides, the CDR3 is TGTGCCAGCAGTTTGGGACGGTCGCACACTGAAGCTTTCTTT. Its translation is CASSLGRSHTEAFF.

J is TRBJ2-2 and V is TRBV9, with D uncertain. With 0 bases removed from V and 6 bases from J, the gap between germline ends came to 9 bases. This CDR3 has 14 amino acids. The V gene's germline CDR1 is SGDLS and CDR2 YYNGEE. Written as DNA, the CDR3 is TGTGCCAGCAGCGTAGAGGGCAGACCCGGGGAGCTGTTTTTT. This encodes CASSVEGRPGELFF.

This clone was counted a single time. The rearrangement uses TRBV15 and TRBJ2-2; no clear D. The CDR3 loop spans 18 amino acids. The germline V and J ends were trimmed by 0 bases and 0 bases, with 14 bases remaining between them. Germline CDR1 and CDR2: LNHNV and YYDKDF (reference sequence). The CDR3 nucleotides are TGTGCCACCAGCAGAGATTGGACCCTGACGCCGAACACCGGGGAGCTGTTTTTT. Translation: CATSRDWTLTPNTGELFF.

The chain carries TRBV7-2 and TRBJ2-5; D gene uncertain. Germline V gene sequence: CDR1 SGHTA, CDR2 FQGNSA. The length of the CDR3 is 14 residues. The V and J ends lost 1 base and 1 base respectively, with 7 bases between them. CDR3 DNA: TGTGCCAGCAGCTTAGAAGCAGTCCAAGAGACCCAGTACTTC. Protein: CASSLEAVQETQYF.

The J gene is TRBJ1-2, the V gene TRBV12-5; D not certain. The CDR3 is 12 residues long. Germline-derived CDR1 and CDR2 are LGHNT and FRNRAP. Deletions cut 0 bases from V and 6 bases from J, with 5 bases between. The CDR3 reads CASGLVDDGYTF. CDR3 nucleotide sequence: TGTGCTAGTGGTTTGGTAGACGATGGCTACACCTTC.

The V call is TRBV6-5, the J call TRBJ2-3, with D possibly TRBD1 on 6 matching bases. CDR3 length: 15 amino acids. Trimming pared 3 bases from V and 1 base from J, leaving 11 bases between. Per the germline V gene, CDR1 is MNHEY and CDR2 is SVGAGI. CDR3: CASSYAGDGTDTQYF. CDR3 DNA sequence: TGTGCCAGCAGTTATGCAGGGGATGGCACAGATACGCAGTATTTT.

This rearrangement joins TRBV9 to TRBJ2-3; D unclear. CDR3 length equals 15 residues. Trimming took 4 bases from V and 0 from J, leaving 12 bases between them. CDR1 and CDR2 (germline): SGDLS, YYNGEE. CDR3 in amino acids: CASSPRRYSTDTQYF. For the CDR3, the DNA is TGTGCCAGCAGCCCCCGGAGATATAGCACAGATACGCAGTATTTT. Full variable domain (missing parts from reference TRBV9 and TRBJ2-3): DSGVTQTPKHLITATGQRVTLRCSPRSGDLSVYWYQQSLDQGLQFLIQYYNGEERAKGNILERFSAQQFPDLHSELNLSSLELGDSALYFCASSPRRYSTDTQYFGPGTRLTVL.

The rearrangement links TRBV18 to TRBJ2-1, with no clear D. The CDR3 extends over 12 amino acids. Germline assignment: CDR1 KGHSH and CDR2 LQKENI. The germline V and J ends were trimmed by 5 bases and 7 bases, with 9 bases remaining between them. The CDR3 nucleotides are TGTGCCAGCTCAAACGCCCGGAATGAGCAGTTCTTC. Translation: CASSNARNEQFF.